This record concerns one TCR beta chain sequence. Antigen specificity is unknown. After isolation, RNA underwent reverse transcription to generate cDNA as the sequencing template. Produced via immunoSEQ multiplex PCR; TCRdb's table is partial and in-frame only. Of more than 200,000 clones in the sample, approximately 67% were seen once. This record belongs to a study of CD8+ T cells in alopecia areata. Across the study: Treated patients' severity was scored by percentage of affected scalp area.

Treatment indicated: oral pan-JAK inhibitor, 5-10 mg twice daily. Lesional scalp tissue (obtained by punch biopsy) and peripheral blood were collected from alopecia areata patients. The germline gives CDR1 MGHDK, CDR2 SYGVNS. V dropped 4 bases and J dropped 7 bases, with 13 bases sitting between them. This CDR3 is built from 13 residues. Points from the study as a whole: Alopecia totalis/universalis scalp especially showed more expanded CD8+ clones than normal scalp. TCRs were shared less clearly across patients than in mice, possibly for HLA-related reasons.

This specimen consisted of CD4+ T cells sorted from blood, obtained at approximately week 42, from a patient treated with tofacitinib. This chain uses TRBV25-1 with TRBJ1-2, with D maybe TRBD1 (6 bases). This clonotype was obtained from a human donor with alopecia areata. CDR3 in amino acids: CASSATGTGGYTF. As DNA, the CDR3 is TGTGCCAGCAGTGCTACAGGGACGGGTGGCTACACCTTC.